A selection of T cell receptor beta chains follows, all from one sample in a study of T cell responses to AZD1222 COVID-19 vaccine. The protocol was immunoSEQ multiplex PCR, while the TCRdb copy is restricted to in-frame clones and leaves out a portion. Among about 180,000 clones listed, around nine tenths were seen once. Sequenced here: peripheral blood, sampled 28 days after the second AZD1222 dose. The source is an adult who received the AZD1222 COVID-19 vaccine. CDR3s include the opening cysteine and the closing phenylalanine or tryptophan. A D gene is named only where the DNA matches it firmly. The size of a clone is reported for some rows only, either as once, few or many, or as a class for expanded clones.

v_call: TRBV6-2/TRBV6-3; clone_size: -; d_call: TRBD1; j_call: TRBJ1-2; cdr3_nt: TGTGCCAGCAGCACAGGGGGCGGTGGCTACACCTTC; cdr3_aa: CASSTGGGGYTF
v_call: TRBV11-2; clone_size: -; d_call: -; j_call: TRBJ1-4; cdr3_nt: TGTGCCAGCAGCTTAGAACTTGAACTGTTTTTT; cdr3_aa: CASSLELELFF
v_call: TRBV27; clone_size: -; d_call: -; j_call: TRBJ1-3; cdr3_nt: TGTGCCAGCAGTTTAACAGCAGGGTCTGGAAACACCATATATTTT; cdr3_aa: CASSLTAGSGNTIYF
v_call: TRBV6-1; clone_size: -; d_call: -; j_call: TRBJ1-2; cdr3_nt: TGTGCCAGCAGTGAGGAGGGTGCCTATGGCTACACCTTC; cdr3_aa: CASSEEGAYGYTF
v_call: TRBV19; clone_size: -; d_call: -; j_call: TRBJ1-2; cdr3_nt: TGTGCCAGTAGCAGGGACGGAAACTATGGCTACACCTTC; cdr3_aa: CASSRDGNYGYTF
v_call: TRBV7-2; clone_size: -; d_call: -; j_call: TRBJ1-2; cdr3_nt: TGTGCCAGCAGCCCCTCCGTCTATGGCTACACCTTC; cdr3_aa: CASSPSVYGYTF
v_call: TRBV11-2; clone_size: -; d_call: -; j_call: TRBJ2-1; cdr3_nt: TGTGCCAGCAGCCTCCCCAATCTAGGTGTGAATGAGCAGTTCTTC; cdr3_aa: CASSLPNLGVNEQFF
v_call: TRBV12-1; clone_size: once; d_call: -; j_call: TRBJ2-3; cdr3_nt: TGTGCCAGCAGTCTCCGGGACAGGGTGTCAGATACGCAGTATTTT; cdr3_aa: CASSLRDRVSDTQYF
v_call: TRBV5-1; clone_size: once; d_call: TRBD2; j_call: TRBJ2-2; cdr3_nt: TGCGCCAGCAACTACGGACTAGGTAACACCGGGGAGCTGTTTTTT; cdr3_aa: CASNYGLGNTGELFF
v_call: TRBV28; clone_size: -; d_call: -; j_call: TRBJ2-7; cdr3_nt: TGTGCCAGCAGTTTATGGGGGGGGAACCGGGACACCTACTCCTACGAGCAGTACTTC; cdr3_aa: CASSLWGGNRDTYSYEQYF
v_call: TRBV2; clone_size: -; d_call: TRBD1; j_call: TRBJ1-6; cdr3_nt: TGTGCCAGCAGTGAATTGGGACAGGGTTCACCCCTCCACTTT; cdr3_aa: CASSELGQGSPLHF
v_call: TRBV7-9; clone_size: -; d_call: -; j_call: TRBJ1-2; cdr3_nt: TGTGCCAGCATACGGGTGGGGGACTATGGCTACACCTTC; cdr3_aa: CASIRVGDYGYTF
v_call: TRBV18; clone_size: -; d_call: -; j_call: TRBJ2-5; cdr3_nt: TGTGCCAGCTCACCCCCGTCCCAAGAGACCCAGTACTTC; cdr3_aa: CASSPPSQETQYF
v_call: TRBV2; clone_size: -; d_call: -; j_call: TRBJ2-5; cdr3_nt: TGTGCCAGCAGGGGAGAGACCCAGTACTTC; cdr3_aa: CASRGETQYF
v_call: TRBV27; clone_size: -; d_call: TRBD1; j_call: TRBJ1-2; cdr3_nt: TGTGCCAGCAGTCCACTGGGACAGAAAGTCTATGGCTACACCTTC; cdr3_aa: CASSPLGQKVYGYTF
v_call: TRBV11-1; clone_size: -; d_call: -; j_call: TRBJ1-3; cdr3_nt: TGTGCCAGCAGCTTCCGGACGAAAGGATCTGGAAACACCATATATTTT; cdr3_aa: CASSFRTKGSGNTIYF